This is a list of T cell receptor beta chains from one sample in a study of T-cell memory formation after mild COVID-19. TCRdb re-called the 5' RACE reads through MiXCR, storing one row per CDR3 protein. The sample has 250,000 to 300,000 distinct CDR3 sequences; about 17% are singletons. Input material: PBMCs or a T cell subset sorted from them (not recorded which). The origin of the receptors is a man aged 18 to 30 who had mild COVID-19 (a few samples of this study predate the infection). Cell type and time point are not known. Both conserved end residues are trimmed from each CDR3.

cdr3_aa: ASSQNFQETQY; cdr3_length: 11; v_call: TRBV2; j_call: TRBJ2-5
cdr3_aa: ASGPGLAGYTDTQY; cdr3_length: 14; v_call: TRBV12-5; j_call: TRBJ2-3
cdr3_aa: ASSFGRNTGELF; cdr3_length: 12; v_call: TRBV7-2; j_call: TRBJ2-2
cdr3_aa: ASSSTRAMGNTIY; cdr3_length: 13; v_call: TRBV7-2; j_call: TRBJ1-3
cdr3_aa: ASSLGPGATEAF; cdr3_length: 12; v_call: TRBV5-1; j_call: TRBJ1-1
cdr3_aa: ASRFRGGPGRYGYT; cdr3_length: 14; v_call: TRBV5-6; j_call: TRBJ1-2
cdr3_aa: ASSVSSTTNEKLF; cdr3_length: 13; v_call: TRBV9; j_call: TRBJ1-4
cdr3_aa: ASSNGQGTRGSGNTIY; cdr3_length: 16; v_call: TRBV6-4; j_call: TRBJ1-3
cdr3_aa: ASSLLSGLNTEAF; cdr3_length: 13; v_call: TRBV7-9; j_call: TRBJ1-1
cdr3_aa: ASSPQRDFYNEQF; cdr3_length: 13; v_call: TRBV7-2; j_call: TRBJ2-1
cdr3_aa: ASSFPTQVPGQVMVYNEQF; cdr3_length: 19; v_call: TRBV28; j_call: TRBJ2-1
cdr3_aa: ASSQAQYNEKLF; cdr3_length: 12; v_call: TRBV4-2; j_call: TRBJ1-4
cdr3_aa: ASSYTTGFTTYEQY; cdr3_length: 14; v_call: TRBV7-9; j_call: TRBJ2-7
cdr3_aa: ASSATSGGSYNEQF; cdr3_length: 14; v_call: TRBV4-1; j_call: TRBJ2-1